This passage covers 6 T cell receptor beta chains from one sample sequenced in a study of T cell changes during pregnancy in multiple sclerosis. Assay: immunoSEQ multiplex PCR; the TCRdb copy retains only in-frame clones and omits some. The data show tens of thousands of clones, with around 96% seen just once and around 2.5% held by the top ten. The sample in question was CD8+ T cells from peripheral blood mononuclear cells, obtained after pregnancy. The receptors originated from a female donor with multiple sclerosis, enrolled in a pregnancy study.

V and J are TRBV6-5 and TRBJ2-1; D is perhaps TRBD2 (6 bases). The CDR3 has 14 amino acids. The V gene's germline CDR1 is MNHEY and CDR2 SVGAGI. The V gene lost 8 bases and the J gene lost 8 bases, with 19 bases spanning the gap. The CDR3 DNA reads TGTGCCAGCGGAAAGACGGGAGTGGCAGATGAGCAGTTCTTC. Its translation is CASGKTGVADEQFF.

CDR3 sequence: CATRQGNTEAFF. CDR3 nucleotide sequence: TGTGCCACTAGACAGGGCAACACTGAAGCTTTCTTT. The genes are TRBV19 and TRBJ1-1; 7 nucleotides match TRBD1. From germline, CDR1 is LNHDA and CDR2 SQIVND (reference sequence). V shed 10 bases, J shed 2 bases, and the junction held 4 bases outside the gene matches. The CDR3 contains 12 residues.

The chain links TRBV7-3 to TRBJ2-7; 7 bases map to TRBD2. V shed 2 bases, J shed 6 bases, and the junction held 4 bases outside the gene matches. This CDR3 spans 13 amino acids. The germline gives CDR1 SGHTA, CDR2 FQGTGA. The CDR3 sequence: CASSLGGSSEQYF. DNA for the CDR3: TGTGCCAGCAGCTTAGGCGGGAGCAGCGAGCAGTACTTC. The variable domain in full, completed from reference TRBV7-3 and TRBJ2-7, reads GAGVSQTPSNKVTEKGKYVELRCDPISGHTALYWYRQSLGQGPEFLIYFQGTGAADDSGLPNDRFFAVRPEGSVSTLKIQRTERGDSAVYLCASSLGGSSEQYFGPGTRLTVT.

V and J are TRBV7-8 and TRBJ2-1; 10 bases align to TRBD2. In germline, CDR1 is SGHVS, CDR2 FQNEAQ. V shed 2 bases and J 7 bases; nucleotides not matched to a gene: 2. This CDR3 is built from 14 residues. Here the CDR3 DNA reads TGTGCCAGCAGCTTACTAGCGGGAGTGAATGAGCAGTTCTTC. Translating gives CASSLLAGVNEQFF.

This sequence joins TRBV7-9 and TRBJ2-3, with TRBD1 matching 8 bases. CDR3 length equals 15 residues. In germline, CDR1 is SEHNR, CDR2 FQNEAQ (reference sequence). Trimming cost V 4 bases and J 5 bases; bases outside gene matches: 8. The CDR3 DNA is TGTGCCAGCAGCTACCCAGGGGGCTCGGGAGATACGCAGTATTTT. Translation gives CASSYPGGSGDTQYF.

This chain links TRBV19 with TRBJ2-7, with D uncertain. This CDR3 is 12 amino acids long. Germline CDR1 is LNHDA and CDR2 is SQIVND (reference sequence). V was shortened by 7 bases and J by 4 bases, with 11 bases between the two germline ends. The CDR3 DNA is TGTGCCAGTAACTGCTACCTATACGAGCAGTACTTC. Translation: CASNCYLYEQYF.